This record concerns one T cell receptor beta chain sequence. Repertoires were generated with immunoSEQ multiplex PCR, while TCRdb's copy carries only in-frame clones and drops some. The sample holds about 160,000 clones; roughly 94% are singletons and the top ten take less than 15%. The source of the sample is a study of control samples from healthy donors and cancer patients. V shed 2 bases and J 4 bases; nucleotides not matched to a gene: 3. The CDR3 is 14 residues long. Germline V gene data show CDR1 as MDHEN and CDR2 as SYDVKM. This sequence originates from a man aged 60-69 years with colorectal cancer. Sequenced input: PBMCs. The chain carries TRBV28 and TRBJ1-2; 8 positions match TRBD1. The CDR3 here is CASSLPQGAYGYTF. The CDR3 DNA sequence: TGTGCCAGCAGTTTACCTCAGGGGGCCTATGGCTACACCTTC.